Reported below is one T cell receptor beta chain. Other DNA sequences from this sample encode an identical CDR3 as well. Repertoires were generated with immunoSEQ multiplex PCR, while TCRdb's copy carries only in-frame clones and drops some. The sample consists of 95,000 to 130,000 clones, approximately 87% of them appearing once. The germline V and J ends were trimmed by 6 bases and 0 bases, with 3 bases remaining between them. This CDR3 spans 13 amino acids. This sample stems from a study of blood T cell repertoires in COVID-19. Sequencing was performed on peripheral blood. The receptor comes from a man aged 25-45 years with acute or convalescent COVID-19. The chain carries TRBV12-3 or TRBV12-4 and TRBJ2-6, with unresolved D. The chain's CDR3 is CASSSSGANVLTF. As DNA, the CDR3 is TGTGCCAGCAGCTCCTCTGGGGCCAACGTCCTGACTTTC.